What follows are 10 T cell receptor beta chains derived from one specimen sequenced in a study of T-cell memory formation after mild COVID-19. MiXCR, applied by TCRdb to the 5' RACE reads, yields one record per CDR3 protein. The data contain 280,000 or so distinct CDR3 sequences, roughly 18% of them singletons. The sample comprised PBMCs or a T cell subset sorted from them (not recorded which). Source of these receptors: a man in his late teens or twenties who had mild COVID-19 (a few samples of this study predate the infection). Cell type and time point are not known.

The gene calls are TRBV30 and TRBJ1-1; D call uncertain. Germline CDR1 reads GTSNPN; CDR2 reads SVGIG (reference sequence). This CDR3 contains 13 residues. V lost 0 bases and J lost 5, with 10 bases in between. DNA of the CDR3: TGTGCCTGGAGTGTGGCGATGGGGACTGAAGCTTTCTTT. Its protein product is CAWSVAMGTEAFF.

This sequence joins TRBV11-2 and TRBJ1-2; TRBD1 agrees at 7 bases. V was clipped by 4 bases and J by 8 bases; unmatched bases: 10. CDR1 and CDR2 from the germline V gene are SGHAT and FQNNGV. CDR3 length: 14 amino acids. Here the CDR3 reads CASSSLTDRPGYTF. Written as DNA, the CDR3 is TGTGCCAGCAGCTCGCTAACGGACAGGCCAGGCTACACCTTC.

This clonotype has more than one count but fewer than ten. The J gene is TRBJ1-1, the V gene TRBV4-1; TRBD1 agrees at 8 bases. This CDR3 has 16 residues. Germline CDR1 is MGHRA and CDR2 is YSYEKL. After removal of 0 bases from V and 3 bases from J, the junction contained 6 bases not matched to a gene. This CDR3 is CASSQDDRGRDTEAFF. In DNA form, the CDR3 reads TGCGCCAGCAGCCAAGATGACAGGGGAAGAGACACTGAAGCTTTCTTT.

V usage is TRBV28 and J usage is TRBJ2-1; D call uncertain. The V end was cut by 6 bases, the J end by 9 bases, with 9 bases between. The V gene's germline CDR1 is MDHEN and CDR2 SYDVKM. CDR3 length equals 11 residues. This CDR3 reads CASSPVGEQFF. The CDR3 DNA reads TGTGCCAGCAGCCCCGTGGGTGAGCAGTTCTTC. Looking up the rest from reference TRBV28 and TRBJ2-1 gives the full variable domain: DVKVTQSSRYLVKRTGEKVFLECVQDMDHENMFWYRQDPGLGLRLIYFSYDVKMKEKGDIPEGYSVSREKKERFSLILESASTNQTSMYLCASSPVGEQFFGPGTRLTVL.

The genes are TRBV6-5 and TRBJ2-3, with D perhaps TRBD2 (6 bases). Between the trimmed V and J ends, which lost 5 bases and 4 bases, there was a span of 10 bases. The germline V gene has CDR1 MNHEY and CDR2 SVGAGI. The CDR3 has 13 amino acids. CDR3 sequence (DNA): TGTGCCAGCAGTACCCAGCGGGCAGATACGCAGTATTTT. Amino acid sequence: CASSTQRADTQYF.

The gene calls are TRBV25-1 and TRBJ1-5; D not certain. V gave up 6 bases and J gave up 6 bases, with 12 bases separating them. The length of the CDR3 is 13 residues. CDR1 is MGHDK and CDR2 is SYGVNS in the germline V gene. The CDR3 DNA follows: TGTGCCAGCAGCCCCCAGTGGGGTCAGCCCCAGCATTTT. It is translated as CASSPQWGQPQHF.

DNA of the CDR3: TGTGCCAGTAGTGCCGGGACAGGGACCACCTACAATGAGCAGTTCTTC. It is translated as CASSAGTGTTYNEQFF. The chain recombines TRBV19 with TRBJ2-1, with 9 bases that match TRBD1. V shed 5 bases, J shed 2 bases, and the junction held 7 bases outside the gene matches. The CDR3 is 16 amino acids. Per germline, CDR1 LNHDA and CDR2 SQIVND (reference sequence).

This clonotype showed up just a few times. The rearrangement uses TRBV6-1 and TRBJ2-1, with D possibly being TRBD1 or TRBD2 (5 bases each). Germline-derived CDR1 and CDR2 are MNHNS and SASEGT. Trimming left V 1 base short and J 6 bases short, with 10 bases between. This CDR3 comprises 14 residues. The CDR3 region has the DNA TGTGCCAGCAGTGAAGGGGACCTTTTCAATGAGCAGTTCTTC. Translation gives CASSEGDLFNEQFF.

The chain uses TRBV5-1 and TRBJ2-3; D might be TRBD2 (7 bases). Germline CDR1 is SGHRS and CDR2 is YFSETQ. The V end lost 7 bases, the J end lost 0 bases, and 18 bases lay between the germline ends. The CDR3 covers 16 residues. CDR3 amino acids: CASGGGGYSSTDTQYF. CDR3 DNA: TGCGCCAGCGGGGGGGGCGGATATTCTAGCACAGATACGCAGTATTTT.

This clonotype was seen only a few times. The chain employs TRBV12-3 or TRBV12-4 and TRBJ1-3; unclear D gene. The CDR3 is 13 residues long. The V gene lost 8 bases and the J gene lost 10 bases, with 18 bases spanning the gap. CDR3 in DNA: TGTGCCAGCTGGAGCGGGGAAAGTCCTACCATATATTTT. The encoded protein is CASWSGESPTIYF.